This passage covers 22 T cell receptor beta chains from one sample sequenced in a study of blood T cell repertoires in COVID-19. Generated by immunoSEQ multiplex PCR, the TCRdb table keeps only in-frame clones and is missing some. The sample carries about 43,000 clones, around 83% recorded once. Input material: peripheral blood. The source of these receptors is a woman aged 80 or over with acute or convalescent COVID-19.

This clone was seen a few times. The chain uses TRBV3-1 (or the pseudogene TRBV3-2) and TRBJ1-1; weak D call: TRBD1 (6 bases). The germline V gene encodes CDR1 LGHDT and CDR2 YNNKEL (reference sequence). Trimming pared 3 bases from V and 1 base from J, leaving 12 bases between. The CDR3 covers 15 residues. The DNA of the CDR3 is TGTGCCAGCAGCCAGTCGACAGGACCGAACACTGAAGCTTTCTTT. Encoded protein: CASSQSTGPNTEAFF.

The gene calls are TRBV7-8 and TRBJ1-4; 8 nucleotides align to TRBD1. With V trimmed by 4 bases and J by 7 bases, 11 bases remained unmatched. This CDR3 spans 16 amino acids. Germline CDR1 and CDR2: SGHVS and FQNEAQ. DNA of the CDR3: TGTGCCAGCAGCTCCTCAGAAGCAGGGGGCATTGAAAAACTGTTTTTT. Protein: CASSSSEAGGIEKLFF.

This clone was observed a few times. The chain is built from TRBV19 and TRBJ1-1; a weak D match, TRBD1 (6 bases). CDR1 and CDR2 from the germline V gene are LNHDA and SQIVND (reference sequence). V was clipped by 5 bases and J by 6 bases, with 16 bases between them. This CDR3 comprises 14 residues. Here the CDR3 DNA reads TGTGCCAGTAGTCCCCGGGGGGGCCACGCTGAAGCTTTCTTT. Residues: CASSPRGGHAEAFF.

This chain uses TRBV7-2 with TRBJ1-2; no reliable D call. Germline V gene data show CDR1 as SGHTA and CDR2 as FQGNSA. This CDR3 is built from 14 residues. Trimming pared 5 bases from V and 3 bases from J, leaving 13 bases between. Written as DNA, the CDR3 is TGTGCCAGCAGCCTCAATGCGGGCTACTATGGCTACACCTTC. Its protein is CASSLNAGYYGYTF.

The chain employs TRBV6-4 and TRBJ2-6, with unresolved D. There are 13 residues in the CDR3. Trimming removed 7 bases at V and 0 bases at J, with 4 bases between. Germline CDR1 reads MRHNA; CDR2 reads SNTAGT. For the CDR3, the DNA is TGTGCCAGCAAGCCCTCTGGGGCCAACGTCCTGACTTTC. This translates into CASKPSGANVLTF.

The chain couples TRBV5-6 to TRBJ1-2; D unresolved. CDR3 length equals 12 residues. CDR1 is SGHDT and CDR2 is YYEEEE in the germline V gene. The V end was cut by 6 bases, the J end by 14 bases, with 20 bases between. The CDR3 region has the DNA TGTGCCAGCAAGTCTTTGGCGTCGCCGCGGACCTTC. It specifies CASKSLASPRTF.

This chain uses TRBV3-1 (or the pseudogene TRBV3-2) with TRBJ2-7, with a weak D call TRBD1 (6 bases). This CDR3 is 14 amino acids long. V was shortened by 1 base and J by 1 base, with 8 bases between the two germline ends. Looked up from germline, CDR1 is LGHDT and CDR2 is YNNKEL (reference sequence). The CDR3 loop is CASSQAQGSYEQYF. The CDR3 DNA is TGTGCCAGCAGCCAAGCGCAGGGGTCCTACGAGCAGTACTTC.

The CDR3 is CASSLTGSGTGELFF. The CDR3 DNA is TGTGCCAGTAGTCTGACAGGGTCGGGTACCGGGGAGCTGTTTTTT. The chain uses TRBV19 and TRBJ2-2, with 7 bases aligning to TRBD1. Germline-derived CDR1 and CDR2 are LNHDA and SQIVND (reference sequence). V trimming: 5 bases; J trimming: 5 bases; junction bases outside the gene matches: 8. The CDR3 is 15 residues long.

In DNA form, the CDR3 reads TGTGCCAGCAGCCACGGGGGAGGGACCACTGAAGCTTTCTTT. This codes for CASSHGGGTTEAFF. V and J are TRBV6-5 and TRBJ1-1; weak D call: TRBD1 (5 bases). The V gene's germline CDR1 is MNHEY and CDR2 SVGAGI. The CDR3 length is 14 residues. The V gene lost 6 bases and the J gene lost 4 bases, with 15 bases spanning the gap.

V is TRBV6-5 and J is TRBJ2-3, with 7 bases that match TRBD2. The germline gives CDR1 MNHEY, CDR2 SVGAGI. This CDR3 has 14 residues. The V and J ends lost 6 bases and 2 bases, in that order; junction bases with no gene match: 5. Here the CDR3 DNA reads TGTGCCAGCAGAAAAGCGGGGCCCACAGATACGCAGTATTTT. Translating it yields CASRKAGPTDTQYF.

The V and J genes are TRBV19 and TRBJ2-3; 10 bases agree with TRBD2. The CDR3 loop spans 14 amino acids. Looked up from germline, CDR1 is LNHDA and CDR2 is SQIVND (reference sequence). The V segment lost 7 bases and the J segment 2 bases; nucleotides outside the gene matches: 3. CDR3 region: CASTGLANTDTQYF. DNA for the CDR3: TGTGCCAGTACGGGACTAGCGAACACAGATACGCAGTATTTT.

The table lists this clone with a count of one. The chain employs TRBV19 and TRBJ1-1; D remains unclear. The CDR3 has 16 residues. Germline lookup yields CDR1 LNHDA and CDR2 SQIVND (reference sequence). V lost 2 bases, J lost 1 base, and 14 bases lay in between. CDR3 sequence: CASSIPNDKENTEAFF. The CDR3 DNA is TGTGCCAGTAGTATACCCAATGACAAGGAGAACACTGAAGCTTTCTTT.

This clone was detected once. The V gene is TRBV9, the J gene TRBJ2-3; 10 bases are shared with TRBD2. The V gene end was trimmed by 0 bases and the J gene end by 3 bases; junction bases not matched to a gene: 4. Germline V gives CDR1 SGDLS, CDR2 YYNGEE. The CDR3 has 16 residues. The CDR3 region has the DNA TGTGCCAGCAGCGTAGGTTCGGGACTAGCGACAGATACGCAGTATTTT. Its translation: CASSVGSGLATDTQYF.

This rearrangement joins TRBV19 to TRBJ1-5; D gene uncertain. Germline CDR1 is LNHDA and CDR2 is SQIVND (reference sequence). The CDR3 length is 13 residues. Trimming took off 5 bases at V and 4 bases at J, with 9 bases between the two ends. CDR3 region: CASSPTGNQPQHF. The CDR3 DNA reads TGTGCCAGTAGTCCTACCGGGAATCAGCCCCAGCATTTT.

The V and J genes are TRBV19 and TRBJ1-3; D is undetermined. The CDR3 runs to 13 residues. V lost 3 bases, J lost 4 bases, and 7 bases lay in between. Germline CDR1 and CDR2: LNHDA and SQIVND (reference sequence). The CDR3 nucleotides read TGTGCCAGTAGTATCGTATCGGGAAACACCATATATTTT. As protein: CASSIVSGNTIYF.

V is TRBV15 and J is TRBJ1-2; 7 bases line up with TRBD1. The junction had 2 bases not matched to a gene; V was cut back by 1 base and J by 0 bases. CDR1 LNHNV and CDR2 YYDKDF come from the germline V gene (reference sequence). The CDR3 contains 15 residues. The DNA of the CDR3 is TGTGCCACCAGCAGAGGACAGGGTACTAACTATGGCTACACCTTC. Translation gives CATSRGQGTNYGYTF.

The chain recombines TRBV7-2 with TRBJ1-1; TRBD1 matches at 9 bases. J gave up 4 bases and V 4 bases, and 4 bases lay outside the gene matches. Germline V gene sequence: CDR1 SGHTA, CDR2 FQGNSA. The CDR3 runs 14 residues. DNA for the CDR3: TGTGCCAGCAGCTACGGGACAGGGTTCACTGAAGCTTTCTTT. Translation gives CASSYGTGFTEAFF.

The chain employs TRBV12-3 or TRBV12-4 and TRBJ1-1; weak D call: TRBD1 (5 bases). This CDR3 has 13 residues. Trimming pared 4 bases from V and 4 bases from J, leaving 10 bases between. The CDR3 protein is CASSSWGSTEAFF. As DNA, the CDR3 is TGTGCCAGCAGTTCCTGGGGCAGCACTGAAGCTTTCTTT.

V gene TRBV5-1 combines with J gene TRBJ2-3; TRBD2 agrees at 8 bases. The CDR3 runs to 15 residues. Germline CDR1 reads SGHRS; CDR2 reads YFSETQ. J lost 0 bases, V lost 3 bases, and 3 bases had no gene match. The CDR3 bases are TGCGCCAGCAGCTCCAGCGGGGGCAGCACAGATACGCAGTATTTT. This gives the protein CASSSSGGSTDTQYF.

The V and J genes are TRBV12-5 and TRBJ2-2; no reliable D call. Looked up from germline, CDR1 is LGHNT and CDR2 is FRNRAP. Trimming took 8 bases from V and 6 from J, leaving 13 bases between them. The CDR3 length is 13 residues. DNA for the CDR3: TGTGCTAGTCAACTATTTGTAGCCGGGGAGCTGTTTTTT. Its translation: CASQLFVAGELFF.

The chain recombines TRBV5-8 with TRBJ2-5, with TRBD1 identical over 9 bases. CDR3 length: 17 amino acids. The junction had 10 bases not matched to a gene; V was cut back by 2 bases and J by 2 bases. Germline lookup yields CDR1 SGHTS and CDR2 YDEGEE. The CDR3 reads CASSFNPGQGFQETQYF. The CDR3 nucleotides are TGTGCCAGCAGCTTTAACCCGGGACAGGGTTTTCAAGAGACCCAGTACTTC. The full variable domain, its missing parts supplied by reference TRBV5-8 and TRBJ2-5, is EAGVTQSPTHLIKTRGQQATLRCSPISGHTSVYWYQQALGLGLQFLLWYDEGEERNRGNFPPRFSGRQFPNYSSELNVNALELEDSALYLCASSFNPGQGFQETQYFGPGTRLLVL.

The gene calls are TRBV5-1 and TRBJ1-1; the D gene is possibly TRBD1 (5 bases). V was clipped by 2 bases and J by 2 bases, with 13 bases between them. This CDR3 has 15 residues. CDR1 is SGHRS and CDR2 is YFSETQ in the germline V gene. This CDR3 reads CASSLSGTPNTEAFF. CDR3 sequence (DNA): TGCGCCAGCAGCTTATCCGGGACTCCAAACACTGAAGCTTTCTTT.